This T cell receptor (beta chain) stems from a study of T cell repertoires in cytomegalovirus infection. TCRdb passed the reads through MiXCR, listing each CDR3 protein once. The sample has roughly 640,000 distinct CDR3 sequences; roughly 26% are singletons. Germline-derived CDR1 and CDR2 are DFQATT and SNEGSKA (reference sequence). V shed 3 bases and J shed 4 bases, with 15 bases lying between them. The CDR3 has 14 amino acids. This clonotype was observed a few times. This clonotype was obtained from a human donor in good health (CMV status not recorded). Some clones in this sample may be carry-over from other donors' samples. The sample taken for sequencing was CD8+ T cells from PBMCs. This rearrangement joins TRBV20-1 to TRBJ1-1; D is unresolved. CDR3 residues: CSASGVGDGTEAFF. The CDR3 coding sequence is TGCAGTGCTAGCGGCGTCGGCGATGGCACTGAAGCTTTCTTT.